This T cell receptor (beta chain) emerged from a study of blood T cell repertoires in COVID-19. Study-level information: The samples span acute and convalescent COVID-19 from the United States, Italy and Spain. PBMCs, B-cell-depleted T cells, or T cells provided the cDNA or gDNA that made up the material.

Authors' data handling: From reference gene primer amplification, estimates of nucleated cell counts were derived. Clones were sequenced by immunoSEQ multiplex PCR, and TCRdb holds only the in-frame ones, with some missing. V, J and clone size reflect that table, while D and trimming were determined from the DNA. The table includes fewer than 150,000 clones, about 74% detected once. The germline V gene encodes CDR1 SEHNR and CDR2 FQNEAQ (reference sequence). The CDR3 length is 12 residues. V lost 0 bases and J 7 bases, leaving 7 bases between the germline ends. The sequenced sample consisted of peripheral blood. V is TRBV7-9 and J is TRBJ2-7; D not certain. The sequence came from a man in his 70s with acute or convalescent COVID-19. CDR3 coding DNA: TGTGCCAGCAGCTTAGCGCTAGAGGAGCAGTACTTC. Protein sequence: CASSLALEEQYF. Drawing the rest from reference TRBV7-9 and TRBJ2-7, the complete variable domain is DTGVSQNPRHKITKRGQNVTFRCDPISEHNRLYWYRQTLGQGPEFLTYFQNEAQLEKSRLLSDRFSAERPKGSFSTLEIQRTEQGDSAMYLCASSLALEEQYFGPGTRLTVT.